The T cell receptor (beta chain) under discussion was sequenced for a study of brain T cells in children with intractable seizures. Study results and limitations: Pre-surgery blood may have been undersampled, hiding some clones.

Regarding time point: blood from clinic visit 5 months post-surgery; TSC patient then seizure free. The CDR3 is 15 amino acids. With V trimmed by 3 bases and J by 5 bases, 6 bases remained unmatched. Germline V gives CDR1 SGHTA, CDR2 FQGNSA. Here immunoSEQ multiplex PCR was the method, and the copy in TCRdb shows in-frame clones only, minus some. The sample has hundreds of thousands of clones, 93% seen once. Notes on this clone: Its target is not known.

The genes are TRBV7-2 and TRBJ2-5; the match to TRBD2 covers 10 bases. This sample comprised peripheral blood, obtained less than 6 months after surgery. This clonotype originated in a boy in the first two years of life with tuberous sclerosis and intractable seizures. CDR3 nucleotides: TGTGCCAGCAGCTTGTTAGCGGGGGGCCAGGAGACCCAGTACTTC. Translated: CASSLLAGGQETQYF.